A selection of T cell receptor beta chains follows, all from one sample in a study of blood T cell repertoires in COVID-19. Generated by immunoSEQ multiplex PCR, the TCRdb table keeps only in-frame clones and is missing some. Here the sample spans hundreds of thousands of clones, about 91% being singletons. The sample was PBMCs or T cells enriched from blood (not recorded which). Receptor source: a woman aged 40 to 50 who had recovered from COVID-19. Both conserved end residues are part of each CDR3. Fields, in order: D gene, J gene, clone size, V gene, CDR3 protein, CDR3 DNA. The D gene is left open where the match is weak. Some rows mark clone size as missing; the rest say once, few, many or name a class of expanded clone.

D: .; J: TRBJ2-4; size: .; V: TRBV21-1; CDR3: CASSRAGLIKNIQYF; DNA: TGTGCCAGCAGCAGAGCGGGACTTATCAAAAACATTCAGTACTTC
D: .; J: TRBJ1-4; size: .; V: TRBV15; CDR3: CATSRGGIEKLFF; DNA: TGTGCCACCAGCAGGGGGGGGATCGAAAAACTGTTTTTT
D: TRBD1; J: TRBJ1-6; size: .; V: TRBV7-9; CDR3: CASSLARQGESLHF; DNA: TGTGCCAGCAGCTTAGCCCGACAGGGGGAAAGTCTCCACTTT
D: TRBD1; J: TRBJ1-1; size: .; V: TRBV29-1; CDR3: CSARTGGNTEAFF; DNA: TGCAGCGCCAGGACAGGGGGGAACACTGAAGCTTTCTTT
D: TRBD2; J: TRBJ2-5; size: .; V: TRBV7-2; CDR3: CASSIGLAGGETQYF; DNA: TGTGCCAGCAGCATTGGACTAGCGGGAGGAGAGACCCAGTACTTC
D: TRBD1; J: TRBJ1-1; size: .; V: TRBV19; CDR3: CASSGQQGAGTEAFF; DNA: TGTGCCAGTAGTGGACAACAGGGGGCGGGTACTGAAGCTTTCTTT
D: .; J: TRBJ2-7; size: .; V: TRBV5-1; CDR3: CASSLSGSSSSYEQYF; DNA: TGCGCCAGCAGCTTATCCGGGAGCTCGAGCTCCTACGAGCAGTACTTC
D: .; J: TRBJ1-2; size: .; V: TRBV29-1; CDR3: CSVEGGQHNYGYTF; DNA: TGCAGCGTTGAAGGAGGACAGCATAACTATGGCTACACCTTC
D: .; J: TRBJ1-1; size: .; V: TRBV6-5; CDR3: CASSYSGQANTEAFF; DNA: TGTGCCAGCAGTTATAGCGGGCAGGCTAACACTGAAGCTTTCTTT
D: .; J: TRBJ2-3; size: .; V: TRBV6-5; CDR3: CASSYSDTSTDTQYF; DNA: TGTGCCAGCAGTTACTCAGACACTAGCACAGATACGCAGTATTTT
D: TRBD1; J: TRBJ2-3; size: .; V: TRBV9; CDR3: CASTPDLAGGTDTQYF; DNA: TGTGCCAGCACCCCAGACTTGGCAGGGGGAACAGATACGCAGTATTTT
D: .; J: TRBJ1-6; size: few; V: TRBV7-8; CDR3: CASSFSTAESLRSPLHF; DNA: TGTGCCAGCAGCTTCTCCACGGCAGAATCCCTGAGGTCACCCCTCCACTTT
D: .; J: TRBJ2-1; size: .; V: TRBV28; CDR3: CASSPSGRSGYNEQFF; DNA: TGTGCCAGCAGTCCCTCGGGCAGGAGCGGGTACAATGAGCAGTTCTTC
D: .; J: TRBJ2-6; size: .; V: TRBV20-1; CDR3: CSASAGANVLTF; DNA: TGCAGTGCTAGTGCAGGGGCCAACGTCCTGACTTTC
D: .; J: TRBJ1-1; size: .; V: TRBV12-3/TRBV12-4; CDR3: CASSLSDREAFF; DNA: TGTGCCAGCAGCCTTAGTGACAGGGAAGCTTTCTTT
D: .; J: TRBJ1-6; size: .; V: TRBV6-5; CDR3: CASRTYNSPLHF; DNA: TGTGCCAGCAGGACTTATAATTCACCCCTCCACTTT
D: TRBD1; J: TRBJ1-6; size: .; V: TRBV7-2; CDR3: CASSFRTGRGNSPLHF; DNA: TGTGCCAGCAGCTTTCGGACAGGGAGAGGAAATTCACCCCTCCACTTT
D: .; J: TRBJ1-1; size: once; V: TRBV19; CDR3: CASKSGSQEPNTEAFF; DNA: TGTGCCAGTAAGTCGGGGAGCCAAGAACCGAACACTGAAGCTTTCTTT
D: .; J: TRBJ2-7; size: .; V: TRBV7-9; CDR3: CASSLEKTGGYEQYF; DNA: TGTGCCAGCAGCTTAGAAAAGACAGGCGGGTACGAGCAGTACTTC
D: .; J: TRBJ2-7; size: .; V: TRBV18; CDR3: CASSPLSPYEQYF; DNA: TGTGCCAGCTCACCTCTTTCTCCCTACGAGCAGTACTTC
D: .; J: TRBJ1-5; size: few; V: TRBV28; CDR3: CASSPQSSTNQPQHF; DNA: TGTGCCAGCAGCCCTCAATCTTCTACCAATCAGCCCCAGCATTTT
D: .; J: TRBJ1-1; size: .; V: TRBV6-4; CDR3: CASRGDRKNEAFF; DNA: TGTGCCAGCAGAGGAGACAGGAAGAATGAAGCTTTCTTT
D: TRBD2; J: TRBJ2-2; size: once; V: TRBV5-1; CDR3: CASSKSGGPSTGELFF; DNA: TGCGCCAGCAGCAAATCGGGGGGGCCGAGTACCGGGGAGCTGTTTTTT
D: .; J: TRBJ1-2; size: .; V: TRBV7-9; CDR3: CASSVTGLRDYGYTF; DNA: TGTGCCAGCAGCGTGACAGGTCTCCGGGACTATGGCTACACCTTC
D: TRBD1; J: TRBJ1-4; size: .; V: TRBV11-2; CDR3: CASSLGDRGHGNEKLFF; DNA: TGTGCCAGCAGCTTAGGAGACAGGGGGCACGGTAATGAAAAACTGTTTTTT
D: TRBD1; J: TRBJ1-2; size: .; V: TRBV7-2; CDR3: CASSPEQGTGGYTF; DNA: TGTGCCAGCAGCCCAGAACAGGGGACAGGTGGCTACACCTTC
D: .; J: TRBJ2-7; size: .; V: TRBV5-1; CDR3: CASSLEASANYEQYF; DNA: TGCGCCAGCAGCTTGGAAGCTAGCGCCAACTACGAGCAGTACTTC
D: TRBD1; J: TRBJ2-7; size: .; V: TRBV3-1/TRBV3-2; CDR3: CASSRPGGSYEQYF; DNA: TGTGCCAGCAGCCGACCAGGGGGCTCCTACGAGCAGTACTTC